This T cell receptor beta chain is from a study of shared clonotypes between healthy human individuals. Study context: A couple of female and a few male donors aged 18 to 49 were enrolled.

Germline loops: CDR1 SGHNT, CDR2 YYREEE (reference sequence). V was clipped by 0 bases and J by 9 bases, with 10 bases between them. There are 14 residues in the CDR3. This clone was detected only a few times. The authors ran the assay at deep level. Assay: immunoSEQ multiplex PCR; the TCRdb copy retains only in-frame clones and omits some. The profile shows millions of clones, just over 90% of them singletons. The rearrangement links TRBV5-4 to TRBJ1-6; no clear D gene. The sequence derives from a man between 18 and 35 years old in good health. Sequences were obtained from naive CD4+ T cells sorted from blood. Subset described: CD45RA+ positively selected. The CDR3 DNA sequence: TGTGCCAGCAGCTTGGCGGCTGACCTTTCACCCCTCCACTTT. Protein: CASSLAADLSPLHF. Full variable domain (rest looked up from reference TRBV5-4 and TRBJ1-6): ETGVTQSPTHLIKTRGQQVTLRCSSQSGHNTVSWYQQALGQGPQFIFQYYREEENGRGNFPPRFSGLQFPNYSSELNVNALELDDSALYLCASSLAADLSPLHFGNGTRLTVT.